The 32 T cell receptor beta chains below come from one sample, sequenced in a study of cytomegalovirus exposure and HLA in healthy donors. Primers included in the PCR were 60 Vbeta and 13 Jbeta primers. The repertoire was sequenced with immunoSEQ multiplex PCR; TCRdb's copy has only in-frame clones and lacks some. This table holds approximately 150,000 clones, 80% to 90% found once. Sequenced input: PBMCs. The receptors come from a man under 40 in good health and CMV-seropositive.

This clone is a singleton in its sample. The CDR3 sequence is CASSLGDRLFYGYTF. The CDR3 nucleotides are TGTGCCAGCAGCTTGGGAGACAGGTTGTTTTATGGCTACACCTTC. This rearrangement joins TRBV7-8 to TRBJ1-2, with D perhaps matching TRBD1 (6 bases). V was pared by 3 bases and J by 5 bases, with 16 bases between. In germline, CDR1 is SGHVS, CDR2 FQNEAQ. This CDR3 contains 15 residues. The full variable domain, its missing parts supplied by reference TRBV7-8 and TRBJ1-2, is GAGVSQSPRYKVAKRGQDVALRCDPISGHVSLFWYQQALGQGPEFLTYFQNEAQLDKSGLPSDRFFAERPEGSVSTLKIQRTQQEDSAVYLCASSLGDRLFYGYTFGSGTRLTVV.

V usage is TRBV2 and J usage is TRBJ2-1, with 11 bases identical to TRBD1. Germline CDR1 reads SNHLY; CDR2 reads FYNNEI. This CDR3 has 15 amino acids. V lost 5 bases and J lost 9; bases outside the gene matches: 9. The CDR3 DNA reads TGTGCCAGCAGTCGGACAGGGGGCGAGAGGTTTGAGCAGTTCTTC. The encoded protein is CASSRTGGERFEQFF.

The chain carries TRBV5-5 and TRBJ2-3; 13 bases align to TRBD2. The CDR3 is made up of 16 amino acids. The germline V gene encodes CDR1 SGHKS and CDR2 YYEKEE (reference sequence). V gave up 4 bases and J gave up 2 bases; unmatched junction bases: 4. CDR3 DNA: TGTGCCAGCAGCATTGGACTAGCGGGGGCCACAGATACGCAGTATTTT. Its protein product is CASSIGLAGATDTQYF. The entire variable domain, with the rest obtained from reference TRBV5-5 and TRBJ2-3, is as follows: DAGVTQSPTHLIKTRGQQVTLRCSPISGHKSVSWYQQVLGQGPQFIFQYYEKEERGRGNFPDRFSARQFPNYSSELNVNALLLGDSALYLCASSIGLAGATDTQYFGPGTRLTVL.

This chain connects TRBV19 to TRBJ1-1; 11 bases are a match to TRBD1. The germline gives CDR1 LNHDA, CDR2 SQIVND (reference sequence). V trimming: 1 base; J trimming: 3 bases; junction bases outside the gene matches: 4. This CDR3 contains 16 residues. CDR3 sequence: CASSIGGGQGDTEAFF. In DNA form, the CDR3 reads TGTGCCAGTAGTATAGGAGGGGGACAGGGGGACACTGAAGCTTTCTTT.

CDR3 in DNA: TGTGCCAGCAGTTCCCTGAGAGTGAATAGTGAAAAACTGTTTTTT. Translated, it gives CASSSLRVNSEKLFF. V and J are TRBV6-5 and TRBJ1-4; D unresolved. This CDR3 is built from 15 residues. Trimming took 4 bases from V and 7 from J, leaving 16 bases between them. Germline CDR1 reads MNHEY; CDR2 reads SVGAGI.

The chain couples TRBV30 to TRBJ1-2, with D hard to call. Trimming took 7 bases from V and 6 from J, leaving 9 bases between them. Germline V lookup: CDR1 GTSNPN, CDR2 SVGIG (reference sequence). The CDR3 spans 10 residues. CDR3 coding DNA: TGTGCCTTGGACTTCGATGGCTACACCTTC. Translated, it gives CALDFDGYTF.

This clone has only a few counts. The V gene is TRBV5-1, the J gene TRBJ2-1; TRBD1 matches at 7 bases. CDR3 length: 13 amino acids. V lost 7 bases to trimming and J lost 5 bases; unmatched junction nucleotides: 6. Germline V gene sequence: CDR1 SGHRS, CDR2 YFSETQ. CDR3 residues: CASAEGTDNEQFF. CDR3 nucleotide sequence: TGCGCCAGCGCCGAAGGGACAGACAATGAGCAGTTCTTC.

The rearrangement links TRBV12-5 to TRBJ2-2, with 7 bases aligning to TRBD2. This CDR3 has 14 amino acids. CDR1 and CDR2 from the germline V gene are LGHNT and FRNRAP. With 7 bases clipped from V and 7 bases from J, the junction kept 9 bases outside the gene matches. DNA for the CDR3: TGTGCTAGTGCCCGGACTAGAGCGAACGGGGAGCTGTTTTTT. Its protein product is CASARTRANGELFF.

The CDR3 coding sequence is TGTGCCAGCGGGGACAGGGGTCTAACAGATACGCAGTATTTT. Translation: CASGDRGLTDTQYF. The J gene is TRBJ2-3, the V gene TRBV18; 10 nucleotides agree with TRBD1. The CDR3 consists of 14 residues. Losses at the gene ends were 8 bases for V and 3 bases for J; bases not matched to a gene: 5. Per germline, CDR1 KGHSH and CDR2 LQKENI.

This sequence joins TRBV9 and TRBJ2-5; TRBD2 matches 9 bases. Germline V lookup: CDR1 SGDLS, CDR2 YYNGEE. This CDR3 contains 15 residues. V was pared by 0 bases and J by 11 bases, with 11 bases of the junction left unmatched. CDR3 in amino acids: CASSVATSGYGEQYF. The CDR3 DNA reads as TGTGCCAGCAGCGTAGCTACTAGCGGGTACGGGGAGCAGTACTTC.

The chain recombines TRBV29-1 with TRBJ1-2; weak D call: TRBD1 (6 bases). CDR1 and CDR2 from the germline V gene are SQVTM and ANQGSEA. V gave up 4 bases and J gave up 6 bases, with 18 bases separating them. The CDR3 is 14 residues long. CDR3 nucleotides: TGCAGCGTTGCCGGGGGGGCCGGGAACGATGGCTACACCTTC. The encoded protein is CSVAGGAGNDGYTF.

This sequence joins TRBV30 and TRBJ1-1; 7 bases line up with TRBD1. This CDR3 is built from 14 residues. J gave up 1 base and V 4 bases, and 6 bases lay outside the gene matches. From germline, CDR1 is GTSNPN and CDR2 SVGIG (reference sequence). CDR3 residues: CAWTPGQKNTEAFF. In nucleotides, the CDR3 is TGTGCCTGGACCCCGGGACAGAAGAACACTGAAGCTTTCTTT.

This clone occurred once. The genes are TRBV18 and TRBJ1-2, with 8 bases aligning to TRBD1. Germline V gene sequence: CDR1 KGHSH, CDR2 LQKENI. J gave up 5 bases and V 2 bases, and 4 bases lay outside the gene matches. This CDR3 comprises 14 residues. CDR3 loop: CASSPEQGGYGYTF. CDR3 nucleotides: TGTGCCAGCTCACCAGAACAGGGGGGTTATGGCTACACCTTC.

The CDR3 is CASSLGVSSYNEQFF. CDR3 coding DNA: TGTGCCAGCAGCTTAGGCGTTAGCTCCTACAATGAGCAGTTCTTC. The J gene is TRBJ2-1, the V gene TRBV7-2; no definite D call. Trimming removed 1 base from V and 0 bases from J, with 7 bases in between. CDR1 is SGHTA and CDR2 is FQGNSA in the germline V gene. The CDR3 loop spans 15 amino acids.

This sequence joins TRBV5-1 and TRBJ2-1; 7 bases align to TRBD2. Germline values: CDR1 SGHRS, CDR2 YFSETQ. The CDR3 is made up of 13 amino acids. V lost 5 bases to trimming and J lost 8 bases; unmatched junction nucleotides: 7. The CDR3 region is CASSLIGRDEQFF. In DNA, the CDR3 is TGCGCCAGCAGTCTCATTGGGAGGGATGAGCAGTTCTTC.

V usage is TRBV19 and J usage is TRBJ2-7; 9 positions agree with TRBD1. The CDR3 has 15 residues. Looked up from germline, CDR1 is LNHDA and CDR2 is SQIVND (reference sequence). V was pared by 4 bases and J by 3 bases, with 7 bases of the junction left unmatched. Written as DNA, the CDR3 is TGTGCCAGTAGTAAACAGGACAGGGGAAGCTACGAGCAGTACTTC. Encoded protein: CASSKQDRGSYEQYF.

This chain joins TRBV30 and TRBJ1-2; a weak D match, TRBD1 (6 bases). Germline V lookup: CDR1 GTSNPN, CDR2 SVGIG (reference sequence). The CDR3 length is 16 residues. The V gene lost 0 bases and the J gene lost 3 bases, with 17 bases spanning the gap. In DNA form, the CDR3 reads TGTGCCTGGAGTGTGGGGGGGCCCCAACCGTACTATGGCTACACCTTC. Its translation: CAWSVGGPQPYYGYTF.

The chain recombines TRBV6-5 with TRBJ2-7, with 7 bases aligning to TRBD2. The length of the CDR3 is 15 residues. CDR1 and CDR2 from the germline V gene are MNHEY and SVGAGI. V lost 2 bases to trimming and J lost 0 bases; unmatched junction nucleotides: 4. CDR3: CASSYGLADSYEQYF. In nucleotides, the CDR3 is TGTGCCAGCAGTTACGGCCTAGCGGACTCCTACGAGCAGTACTTC.

The V and J genes are TRBV11-2 and TRBJ2-3, with a weak D call TRBD2 (6 bases). Germline values: CDR1 SGHAT, CDR2 FQNNGV. The CDR3 runs 14 residues. Trimming pared 5 bases from V and 4 bases from J, leaving 13 bases between. CDR3 bases: TGTGCCAGCAGCATCGGGGGAATACCAGATACGCAGTATTTT. As protein: CASSIGGIPDTQYF.

The chain carries TRBV12-5 and TRBJ2-1; 12 nucleotides line up with TRBD2. With 3 bases clipped from V and 4 bases from J, the junction kept 1 base outside the gene matches. Germline V lookup: CDR1 LGHNT, CDR2 FRNRAP. CDR3 length: 15 residues. In nucleotides, the CDR3 is TGTGCTAGTGGTTTTGGACTAGCGGGATACAATGAGCAGTTCTTC. This translates into CASGFGLAGYNEQFF.

The J gene is TRBJ2-5, the V gene TRBV14; maybe TRBD2 (5 bases). The V end was cut by 6 bases, the J end by 4 bases, with 15 bases between. The CDR3 is made up of 14 amino acids. Germline assignment: CDR1 SGHDN and CDR2 FVKESK. The CDR3 DNA follows: TGTGCCAGCAGTCTGACCTCCGGGGTAGAGACCCAGTACTTC. Its protein is CASSLTSGVETQYF.

This clone was observed a few times. The rearrangement joins TRBV7-9 to TRBJ2-7, with 11 bases aligning to TRBD1. The CDR3 length is 16 residues. Trimming removed 4 bases from V and 2 bases from J; junction bases left unmatched: 7. Germline values: CDR1 SEHNR, CDR2 FQNEAQ (reference sequence). The CDR3 region is CASSWGDRGGTYEQYF. CDR3 DNA sequence: TGTGCCAGCAGCTGGGGGGACAGGGGGGGAACCTACGAGCAGTACTTC.

This chain joins TRBV29-1 and TRBJ2-5; D call uncertain. Trimming took off 0 bases at V and 5 bases at J, with 10 bases between the two ends. The CDR3 spans 13 residues. CDR1 is SQVTM, CDR2 ANQGSEA, per germline. As DNA, the CDR3 is TGCAGCGTTGAAGATGTGGTGAGGGAGACCCAGTACTTC. Its protein is CSVEDVVRETQYF.

About this clone itself: Other DNA sequences in this sample translate to the same CDR3. The chain joins TRBV6-6 to TRBJ1-1, with 8 bases fitting TRBD1. The junction had 11 bases not matched to a gene; V was cut back by 4 bases and J by 4 bases. Germline CDR1 is MNHNY and CDR2 is SVGAGI (reference sequence). CDR3 length: 16 residues. This chain's CDR3 is CASSSQLGQGFTEAFF. The CDR3 DNA is TGTGCCAGCAGTTCCCAACTTGGACAGGGTTTCACTGAAGCTTTCTTT.

This clone was picked up one time. One junction end disagrees with the germline gene, perhaps due to a read error. The identical CDR3 is also encoded by other nucleotide sequences in the sample. The chain carries TRBV9 and TRBJ2-5; D is unresolved. In germline, CDR1 is SGDLS, CDR2 YYNGEE. The CDR3 runs to 14 residues. DNA for the CDR3: TGCGCCAGCAGCGTAGTGGAACAGTCAGAGACCCAGTACTTC. It encodes CASSVVEQSETQYF.

The table lists this clone with a count of one. The DNA for the CDR3 is TGTGCCAGCAGCGTAGTTGGACTAGCGGGTGTCACAGATACGCAGTATTTT. Its protein product is CASSVVGLAGVTDTQYF. V usage is TRBV9 and J usage is TRBJ2-3; TRBD2 matches 11 bases. The CDR3 length is 17 residues. With 0 bases clipped from V and 2 bases from J, the junction kept 5 bases outside the gene matches. CDR1 is SGDLS and CDR2 is YYNGEE in the germline V gene.

The gene calls are TRBV19 and TRBJ1-2; D is perhaps TRBD1 (5 bases). V was pared by 3 bases and J by 4 bases, with 21 bases between. CDR3 length: 17 amino acids. From germline, CDR1 is LNHDA and CDR2 SQIVND (reference sequence). CDR3 sequence reads: CASSMGLGAGDIYGYTF. The CDR3 DNA sequence: TGTGCCAGTAGTATGGGTCTAGGGGCAGGCGACATCTATGGCTACACCTTC. The complete variable domain, with remaining parts taken from reference TRBV19 and TRBJ1-2, reads DGGITQSPKYLFRKEGQNVTLSCEQNLNHDAMYWYRQDPGQGLRLIYYSQIVNDFQKGDIAEGYSVSREKKESFPLTVTSAQKNPTAFYLCASSMGLGAGDIYGYTFGSGTRLTVV.

The chain joins TRBV4-1 to TRBJ2-3, with TRBD2 matching over 9 bases. The ends lost 4 bases at V and 2 bases at J; junction bases unmatched: 4. Germline V gene lookup returns CDR1 MGHRA and CDR2 YSYEKL. The length of the CDR3 is 15 residues. CDR3 bases: TGCGCCAGCAGCCGGGCGGGGGGGTACACAGATACGCAGTATTTT. As protein: CASSRAGGYTDTQYF.

This clone was seen more than once but under ten times. Written as DNA, the CDR3 is TGTGCCAGCAGCCAAGCGACAGGGAGCCAGAACACTGAAGCTTTCTTT. Encoded protein: CASSQATGSQNTEAFF. The chain couples TRBV4-2 to TRBJ1-1; 7 bases are shared with TRBD1. This CDR3 spans 16 amino acids. The germline V gene encodes CDR1 LGHNA and CDR2 YNFKEQ. V was pared by 1 base and J by 1 base, with 6 bases of the junction left unmatched.

The chain couples TRBV5-5 to TRBJ2-1; 8 positions agree with TRBD2. CDR1 and CDR2 (germline): SGHKS, YYEKEE (reference sequence). This CDR3 contains 15 residues. Trimming removed 4 bases from V and 4 bases from J; junction bases left unmatched: 7. The CDR3 here is CASSLSGNLYNEQFF. The CDR3 DNA reads as TGTGCCAGCAGCCTTAGCGGGAATCTATACAATGAGCAGTTCTTC.

The chain links TRBV11-3 to TRBJ1-1, with 8 bases fitting TRBD1. There are 15 residues in the CDR3. The germline V gene encodes CDR1 SGHNT and CDR2 YENEEA. After removal of 4 bases from V and 0 bases from J, the junction contained 4 bases not matched to a gene. The CDR3 DNA follows: TGTGCCAGCAGCTCTCGACAGGGGCTGAACACTGAAGCTTTCTTT. Translating gives CASSSRQGLNTEAFF.

This chain joins TRBV5-1 and TRBJ2-5; possible D gene TRBD1, 5 bases. The germline V and J ends were trimmed by 0 bases and 2 bases, with 8 bases remaining between them. Germline V gives CDR1 SGHRS, CDR2 YFSETQ. CDR3 length: 14 residues. The CDR3 is CASSLARQQETQYF. In nucleotides, the CDR3 is TGCGCCAGCAGCTTGGCCCGACAGCAAGAGACCCAGTACTTC.